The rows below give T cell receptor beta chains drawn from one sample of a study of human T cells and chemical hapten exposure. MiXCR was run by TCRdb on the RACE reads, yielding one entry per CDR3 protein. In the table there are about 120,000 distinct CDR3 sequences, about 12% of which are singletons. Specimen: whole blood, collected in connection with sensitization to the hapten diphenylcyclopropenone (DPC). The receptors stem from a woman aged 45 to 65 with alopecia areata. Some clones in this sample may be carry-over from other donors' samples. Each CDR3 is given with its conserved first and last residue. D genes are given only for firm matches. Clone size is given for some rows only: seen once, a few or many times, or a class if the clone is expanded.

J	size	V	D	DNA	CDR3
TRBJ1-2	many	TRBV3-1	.	TGTGCCAGCAGCCAAGGTCCACTGGCGGGCTACACCTTC	CASSQGPLAGYTF
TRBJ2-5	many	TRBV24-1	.	TGTGCCACTTCCAGGGGAGGGGACGAGACCCAGTACTTC	CATSRGGDETQYF
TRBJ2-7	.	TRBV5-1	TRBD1	TGCGCCATCCGACAGGGTATCAACGAGCAGTACTTC	CAIRQGINEQYF
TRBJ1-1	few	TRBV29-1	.	TGCAGCGTTGAAGACAGGGAACCAACTGAAGCTTTCTTT	CSVEDREPTEAFF
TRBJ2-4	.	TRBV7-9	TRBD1	TGTGCCAGCAGCTCTGACAGGGGTAACGCCAAAAACATTCAGTACTTC	CASSSDRGNAKNIQYF
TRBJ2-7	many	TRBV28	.	TGTGCCAGCAGTTTCACCCCCGTTACTGGAGACCCCTACGAGCAGTACTTC	CASSFTPVTGDPYEQYF
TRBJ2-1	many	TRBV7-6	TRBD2	TGTGCCAGCAGCTCAACCCCGCGAGCGGGGGGGCAGTACAATGAGCAGTTCTTC	CASSSTPRAGGQYNEQFF
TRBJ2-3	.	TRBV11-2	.	TGTGCCAGCAGCTTAGTACAGTCCGTGGATACGCAGTATTTT	CASSLVQSVDTQYF
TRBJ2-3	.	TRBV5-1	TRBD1	TGCGCCAGCAGGGAAGGGACAGGAACAGATACGCAGTATTTT	CASREGTGTDTQYF
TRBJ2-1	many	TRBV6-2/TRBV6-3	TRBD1	TGTGCCAGCAGTCTTCGGACAGGGGGTGCCCCGTACAATGAGCAGTTCTTC	CASSLRTGGAPYNEQFF
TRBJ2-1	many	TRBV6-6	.	TGTGCCAGCAGTTACGGCGGCCCGGTGGATGAGCAGTTCTTC	CASSYGGPVDEQFF
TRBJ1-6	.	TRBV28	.	TGTGCCAGCAGCTTGGGACGGACTAATAATTCACCCCTCCACTTT	CASSLGRTNNSPLHF
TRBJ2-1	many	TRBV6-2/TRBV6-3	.	TGTGCCAGCAGTCGGACCGAATTGGGCAATGAGCAGTTCTTC	CASSRTELGNEQFF
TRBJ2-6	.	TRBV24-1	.	TGTGCCACCAGTACGGAGGGGCCCTCTGGGGCCAACGTCCTGACTTTC	CATSTEGPSGANVLTF
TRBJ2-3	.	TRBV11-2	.	TGTGCCAGCAGCTCCCTTGGGACGGCTGGAGATACGCAGTATTTT	CASSSLGTAGDTQYF
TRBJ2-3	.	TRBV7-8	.	TGTGCCAGCAGCGGGTGGTTCTCCACAGATACGCAGTATTTT	CASSGWFSTDTQYF
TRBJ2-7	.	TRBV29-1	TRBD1	TGCAGCGCTAGGACAGGGGACGAGCAGTACTTC	CSARTGDEQYF
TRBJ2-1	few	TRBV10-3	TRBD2	TGTGCCATCAGAGAAACCGGGACTAGCGGGACAGGTGGCTCCTACAATGAGCAGTTCTTC	CAIRETGTSGTGGSYNEQFF